Below are 25 T cell receptor beta chains sequenced from a single sample in a study of blood T cell repertoires in COVID-19. Profiled with immunoSEQ multiplex PCR; TCRdb holds only in-frame clones, not every one. The data hold approximately 140,000 clones, with around 83% observed a single time. Sequencing was done on a sample of PBMCs or T cells enriched from blood (not recorded which). The receptors were gathered from a woman aged 45-65 years who had been exposed to COVID-19.

This sequence joins TRBV4-3 and TRBJ2-1; a possible D gene is TRBD2 (5 bases). Germline CDR1 reads LGHNA; CDR2 reads YSLEER. The CDR3 is made up of 14 amino acids. Between the trimmed V and J ends, which lost 4 bases and 7 bases, there was a span of 14 bases. The CDR3 DNA reads as TGCGCCAGCAGCCTTCTTGCTGGGAGAAATGAGCAGTTCTTC. Its protein is CASSLLAGRNEQFF.

For this clone: The same CDR3 also results from other DNA sequences found in this sample. The chain links TRBV5-6 to TRBJ1-6; no clear D gene. V was shortened by 0 bases and J by 7 bases, with 5 bases between the two germline ends. Germline CDR1 is SGHDT and CDR2 is YYEEEE. The CDR3 spans 13 residues. This chain's CDR3 is CASSLAGNSPLHF. The CDR3 DNA follows: TGTGCCAGCAGCTTGGCTGGCAATTCACCCCTCCACTTT.

The chain carries TRBV27 and TRBJ1-4; D perhaps matches TRBD1 (6 bases). Trimming removed 2 bases at V and 8 bases at J, with 15 bases between. The CDR3 is 15 amino acids. Germline values: CDR1 MNHEY, CDR2 SMNVEV (reference sequence). CDR3 sequence: CASSLTIQGKEKLFF. The CDR3 nucleotides read TGTGCCAGCAGTTTAACGATCCAGGGGAAGGAAAAACTGTTTTTT.

The V gene is TRBV29-1, the J gene TRBJ2-7; D is unclear. Germline CDR1 and CDR2: SQVTM and ANQGSEA. V was cut by 4 bases and J by 1 base, with 17 bases left in between. The CDR3 length is 15 residues. The CDR3 bases are TGCAGCGTTGTAAGCCTTTTGTTTTCGTCCTACGAGCAGTACTTC. This encodes CSVVSLLFSSYEQYF.

The chain recombines TRBV14 with TRBJ2-5; weak D call: TRBD2 (5 bases). The germline CDR1 and CDR2 sequences are SGHDN and FVKESK. The V and J ends lost 1 base and 7 bases respectively, with 10 bases between them. This CDR3 is built from 13 residues. The CDR3 sequence is CASSQAGIGTQYF. CDR3 in DNA: TGTGCCAGCAGCCAAGCCGGGATAGGGACCCAGTACTTC.

This clone came up a few times. The same CDR3 arises from other DNA sequences in this sample as well. This chain links TRBV5-1 with TRBJ1-1; no reliable D call. The germline V and J ends were trimmed by 3 bases and 0 bases, with 9 bases remaining between them. The CDR3 consists of 14 residues. Germline assignment: CDR1 SGHRS and CDR2 YFSETQ. CDR3 amino acids: CASSSGQLNTEAFF. In nucleotides, the CDR3 is TGCGCCAGCAGCTCGGGTCAGCTGAACACTGAAGCTTTCTTT.

This chain joins TRBV5-5 and TRBJ1-2; 7 nucleotides match TRBD1. This CDR3 is built from 16 residues. The V gene's germline CDR1 is SGHKS and CDR2 YYEKEE (reference sequence). Trimming took 2 bases from V and 5 from J; bases not matched to a gene: 12. CDR3 amino acids: CASSFSAAGTAYGYTF. CDR3 in DNA: TGTGCCAGCAGCTTTTCCGCCGCCGGGACAGCATATGGCTACACCTTC.

The CDR3: CASSLTFKTGGLHEQYF. In nucleotides, the CDR3 is TGCGCCAGCAGCTTGACCTTCAAGACAGGGGGGTTACACGAGCAGTACTTC. The V call is TRBV5-1, the J call TRBJ2-7; 9 bases line up with TRBD1. The germline CDR1 and CDR2 sequences are SGHRS and YFSETQ. V lost 1 base to trimming and J lost 5 bases; unmatched junction nucleotides: 13. This CDR3 has 17 amino acids.

The V call is TRBV6-6, the J call TRBJ2-7; weak D call: TRBD2 (5 bases). V lost 7 bases, J lost 6 bases, and 10 bases lay in between. The CDR3 runs 11 residues. The germline V gene has CDR1 MNHNY and CDR2 SVGAGI (reference sequence). The CDR3 here is CASTRAREQYF. The CDR3 bases are TGTGCCAGCACGCGGGCCCGCGAGCAGTACTTC.

The gene calls are TRBV19 and TRBJ1-5; D ambiguous. The CDR3 extends over 14 amino acids. With 3 bases removed from V and 6 bases from J, the gap between germline ends came to 12 bases. Germline loops: CDR1 LNHDA, CDR2 SQIVND (reference sequence). The CDR3 nucleotides read TGTGCCAGTAGTATTGTCGCGGGGTTTCAGCCCCAGCATTTT. Amino acid sequence: CASSIVAGFQPQHF.

CDR3 in DNA: TGTGCCAGCAGCTTGTTGTCGCTGCAGGGCGGGGCTGAAGCTTTCTTT. Translated: CASSLLSLQGGAEAFF. The V and J genes are TRBV5-4 and TRBJ1-1; TRBD1 is a possible D gene (5 bases). This CDR3 contains 16 residues. Germline V gene lookup returns CDR1 SGHNT and CDR2 YYREEE (reference sequence). Trimming left V 1 base short and J 6 bases short, with 19 bases between.

The rearrangement joins TRBV6-2 or TRBV6-3 to TRBJ2-4, with a weak D call TRBD1 (6 bases). Germline V gives CDR1 MNHEY, CDR2 SVGEGT. This CDR3 is 12 amino acids long. Between the trimmed V and J ends, which lost 5 bases and 13 bases, there was a span of 15 bases. CDR3 in DNA: TGTGCCAGCAGTAACGAGGTGGGGGCGCAGTACTTC. Its protein product is CASSNEVGAQYF.

The chain is built from TRBV12-3 or TRBV12-4 and TRBJ2-2; D is possibly TRBD1 (7 bases). Trimming pared 5 bases from V and 7 bases from J, leaving 8 bases between. This CDR3 is 12 amino acids long. The CDR3 loop reads CASSQGGGELFF. The CDR3 bases are TGTGCCAGCAGTCAGGGGGGCGGGGAGCTGTTTTTT.

This rearrangement joins TRBV6-1 to TRBJ1-2; 10 positions agree with TRBD1. The CDR3 consists of 14 residues. Trimming removed 5 bases from V and 4 bases from J; junction bases left unmatched: 4. The germline V gene encodes CDR1 MNHNS and CDR2 SASEGT. This chain's CDR3 is CASSPGQGTYGYTF. The CDR3 DNA reads as TGTGCCAGCAGTCCGGGACAGGGGACCTATGGCTACACCTTC.

The chain recombines TRBV3-1 (or the pseudogene TRBV3-2) with TRBJ1-4; TRBD1 aligns across 7 bases. V lost 1 base, J lost 11 bases, and 7 bases stayed unmatched. The CDR3 spans 14 residues. CDR1 and CDR2 from the germline V gene are LGHDT and YNNKEL (reference sequence). DNA for the CDR3: TGTGCCAGCAGCCAAGGAGGGGGCCTAGGGAAACTGTTTTTT. It is translated as CASSQGGGLGKLFF.

This chain connects TRBV5-4 to TRBJ2-5; 7 bases match TRBD2. Unmatched junction bases numbered 6, after V lost 0 bases and J lost 4 bases. The CDR3 length is 15 residues. Germline V gene lookup returns CDR1 SGHNT and CDR2 YYREEE (reference sequence). This CDR3 is CASSLVGLVGETQYF. In DNA, the CDR3 is TGTGCCAGCAGCTTGGTAGGACTAGTAGGAGAGACCCAGTACTTC. Full variable domain (missing parts from reference TRBV5-4 and TRBJ2-5): ETGVTQSPTHLIKTRGQQVTLRCSSQSGHNTVSWYQQALGQGPQFIFQYYREEENGRGNFPPRFSGLQFPNYSSELNVNALELDDSALYLCASSLVGLVGETQYFGPGTRLLVL.

On this clone itself: In the same sample, other DNA sequences code for this CDR3. This chain links TRBV20-1 with TRBJ2-7; D call uncertain. V lost 2 bases and J lost 4, with 6 bases in between. Germline V gene data show CDR1 as DFQATT and CDR2 as SNEGSKA (reference sequence). This CDR3 contains 11 residues. The CDR3 coding sequence is TGCAGTGCTAGAACTTCTTACGAGCAGTACTTC. Translating it yields CSARTSYEQYF.

The V gene is TRBV7-2, the J gene TRBJ1-2; D possibly corresponds to TRBD1 (6 bases). Germline lookup yields CDR1 SGHTA and CDR2 FQGNSA. The CDR3 loop spans 16 amino acids. V lost 5 bases and J lost 5, with 21 bases in between. The CDR3 DNA reads TGTGCCAGCAGCGCAATGGGGGCTTCGGGGCTTTATGGCTACACCTTC. Encoded protein: CASSAMGASGLYGYTF.

The rearrangement uses TRBV7-2 and TRBJ1-5; D gene unclear. CDR3 length equals 15 residues. The V gene's germline CDR1 is SGHTA and CDR2 FQGNSA. V was cut by 2 bases and J by 0 bases, with 8 bases left in between. The CDR3, as DNA: TGTGCCAGCAGCTTAACTCCGGTTAGCAATCAGCCCCAGCATTTT. Its protein is CASSLTPVSNQPQHF.

V usage is TRBV7-2 and J usage is TRBJ1-5, with a possible D match to TRBD1 (5 bases). Germline CDR1 and CDR2: SGHTA and FQGNSA. The CDR3 sequence is 15 residues long. V was cut by 1 base and J by 3 bases, with 10 bases left in between. The CDR3 sequence: CASSLEVGLNQPQHF. Here the CDR3 DNA reads TGTGCCAGCAGCTTAGAGGTGGGGCTCAATCAGCCCCAGCATTTT.

V and J are TRBV10-3 and TRBJ1-6; weak D call: TRBD1 (5 bases). The CDR3 runs 15 residues. Germline loops: CDR1 ENHRY, CDR2 SYGVKD. Deletions cut 3 bases from V and 11 bases from J, with 17 bases between. CDR3 protein: CAISDLGASAAPLHF. The DNA for the CDR3 is TGTGCCATCAGTGATCTTGGGGCCTCGGCGGCACCCCTCCACTTT.

This chain connects TRBV5-5 to TRBJ2-1; 7 nucleotides align to TRBD1. CDR3 length: 16 residues. The germline CDR1 and CDR2 sequences are SGHKS and YYEKEE (reference sequence). V lost 0 bases to trimming and J lost 3 bases; unmatched junction nucleotides: 6. CDR3 coding DNA: TGTGCCAGCAGCTTGGTGGGACAGACTATCTACAATGAGCAGTTCTTC. The encoded protein is CASSLVGQTIYNEQFF.

CDR3 coding DNA: TGTGCCAGCAGCTTATTCACAGGGGGGACTGGGGCCAACGTCCTGACTTTC. Translating it yields CASSLFTGGTGANVLTF. The chain is built from TRBV13 and TRBJ2-6; the match to TRBD1 covers 8 bases. The germline gives CDR1 PRHDT, CDR2 FYEKMQ (reference sequence). The CDR3 totals 17 residues. The ends lost 2 bases at V and 2 bases at J; junction bases unmatched: 5. The full variable domain, with the rest looked up from reference TRBV13 and TRBJ2-6, is AAGVIQSPRHLIKEKRETATLKCYPIPRHDTVYWYQQGPGQDPQFLISFYEKMQSDKGSIPDRFSAQQFSDYHSELNMSSLELGDSALYFCASSLFTGGTGANVLTFGAGSRLTVL.

The chain recombines TRBV7-2 with TRBJ1-1; TRBD1 might be the D (5 bases). V lost 0 bases, J lost 6 bases, and 11 bases lay in between. CDR1 is SGHTA, CDR2 FQGNSA, per germline. There are 14 residues in the CDR3. DNA of the CDR3: TGTGCCAGCAGCTTAGCTTGGGGCGCCGCTGAAGCTTTCTTT. As protein: CASSLAWGAAEAFF.

The rearrangement joins TRBV5-6 to TRBJ1-6; 7 nucleotides align to TRBD1. The CDR3 sequence is 16 residues long. J lost 0 bases, V lost 5 bases, and 5 bases had no gene match. Per the germline V gene, CDR1 is SGHDT and CDR2 is YYEEEE. This chain's CDR3 is CASRQGVSSYNSPLHF. DNA of the CDR3: TGTGCCAGCAGGCAGGGGGTAAGCTCCTATAATTCACCCCTCCACTTT.